This TCR beta chain was captured by sequencing in a study of T cells in Graves' hyperthyroidism and ophthalmopathy. V dropped 5 bases and J dropped 4 bases, with 17 bases sitting between them. The CDR3 runs to 15 residues. Per the germline V gene, CDR1 is SGHVS and CDR2 is FQNEAQ. Regarding the study as a whole: Peripheral blood also featured most of the thyroid clonotypes expanded above 0.001.

RNA transcripts served as the template for amplifying TCR beta CDR3 regions. TCR CDR3 regions were first amplified by RT-PCR with HTBI primers. TCRdb re-analysed the multiplex PCR reads in MiXCR, keeping a single row per CDR3 protein. Of about 360,000 distinct CDR3 sequences listed, about 20% are singletons. Many counts were recorded for this clonotype. Its antigen is as yet unknown. The PBMCs studied were ones that came from roughly 9.4 ml fresh peripheral blood. This chain connects TRBV7-8 to TRBJ1-2, with D possibly matching TRBD1 (6 bases). The TCR sequence derives from a woman aged 18-29 years with Graves' hyperthyroidism. Sequencing input: blood. The CDR3 loop reads CASSTVTGLAYGYTF. In DNA form, the CDR3 reads TGTGCCAGCAGCACGGTGACAGGACTAGCCTATGGCTACACCTTC.